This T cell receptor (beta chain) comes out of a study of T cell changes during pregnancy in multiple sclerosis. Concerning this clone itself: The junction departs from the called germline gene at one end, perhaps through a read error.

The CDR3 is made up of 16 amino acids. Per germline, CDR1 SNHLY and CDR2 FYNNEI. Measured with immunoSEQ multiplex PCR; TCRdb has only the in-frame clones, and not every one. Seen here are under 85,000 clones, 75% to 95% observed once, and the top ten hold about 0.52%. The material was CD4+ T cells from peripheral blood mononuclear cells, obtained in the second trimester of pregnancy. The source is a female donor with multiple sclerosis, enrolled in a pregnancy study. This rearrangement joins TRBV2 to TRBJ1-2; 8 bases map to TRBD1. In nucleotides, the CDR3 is TGTGCCAGCAGGGAAGCCACAGGACAGGGCTACTATGGCTACACCTTC. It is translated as CASREATGQGYYGYTF.